These 10 T cell receptor beta chains were all obtained from the same sample, sequenced in a study of shared clonotypes between healthy human individuals. Repertoires were generated with immunoSEQ multiplex PCR, while TCRdb's copy carries only in-frame clones and drops some. The profile shows over a million clones, under 80% of them singletons. The specimen was memory CD4+ T cells sorted from blood. Specified subset: CD45RA-negative fraction. These receptors were obtained from a young man in good health.

V and J are TRBV10-1 and TRBJ2-7; TRBD2 matches at 8 bases. V was clipped by 8 bases and J by 4 bases; unmatched bases: 10. Germline-derived CDR1 and CDR2 are WNHNN and SYGVQD (reference sequence). The CDR3 runs 14 residues. As DNA, the CDR3 is TGCGCCAGCCATTTCAGGGGCGGGGGGTACGAGCAGTACTTC. Its translation is CASHFRGGGYEQYF.

V is TRBV5-6 and J is TRBJ2-5; TRBD2 is a possible D gene (6 bases). The CDR3 covers 13 residues. Trimming took 0 bases from V and 10 from J, leaving 13 bases between them. The V gene's germline CDR1 is SGHDT and CDR2 YYEEEE. The CDR3 sequence: CASSLGVGRDQYF. CDR3 DNA: TGTGCCAGCAGCTTGGGGGTCGGGCGGGACCAGTACTTC.

This chain joins TRBV28 and TRBJ1-5; the D gene is possibly TRBD1 (5 bases). CDR3 length equals 14 residues. V shed 5 bases and J shed 2 bases, with 10 bases lying between them. CDR1 is MDHEN and CDR2 is SYDVKM in the germline V gene. In DNA form, the CDR3 reads TGTGCCAGCAGTCAGGGACGGGGCAATCAGCCCCAGCATTTT. Translated, it gives CASSQGRGNQPQHF.

The genes are TRBV15 and TRBJ2-3; 7 bases are shared with TRBD1. Per the germline V gene, CDR1 is LNHNV and CDR2 is YYDKDF (reference sequence). CDR3 length equals 16 residues. J was trimmed by 4 bases and V by 3 bases; bases with no gene match: 10. CDR3 sequence reads: CATSSKLGGGSDTQYF. CDR3 nucleotide sequence: TGTGCCACCAGCAGTAAGTTAGGGGGCGGGTCAGATACGCAGTATTTT.

The rearrangement uses TRBV27 and TRBJ2-3; 10 positions match TRBD2. CDR3 size: 17 residues. The junction had 9 bases not matched to a gene; V was cut back by 5 bases and J by 1 base. Germline CDR1 is MNHEY and CDR2 is SMNVEV (reference sequence). CDR3 sequence: CASSPLPGTSGTDTQYF. The CDR3 bases are TGTGCCAGCAGTCCCCTTCCCGGGACTAGCGGCACAGATACGCAGTATTTT.

This clone is a singleton in its sample. The rearrangement uses TRBV10-3 and TRBJ2-7, with 12 nucleotides matching TRBD1. The CDR3 totals 15 residues. In germline, CDR1 is ENHRY, CDR2 SYGVKD. V shed 10 bases, J shed 6 bases, and the junction held 13 bases outside the gene matches. CDR3 sequence: CATLGWGQGAGEQYF. As DNA, the CDR3 is TGTGCCACCCTGGGTTGGGGACAGGGGGCTGGCGAGCAGTACTTC.

The rearrangement joins TRBV10-3 to TRBJ2-7, with 16 bases aligning to TRBD2. The CDR3 is 19 residues long. CDR1 is ENHRY and CDR2 is SYGVKD in the germline V gene. Losses at the gene ends were 4 bases for V and 3 bases for J; bases not matched to a gene: 12. CDR3 residues: CAISGGTSGGAPSLYEQYF. The CDR3 coding sequence is TGTGCCATCAGTGGAGGGACTAGCGGGGGGGCCCCCTCACTCTACGAGCAGTACTTC.

The chain carries TRBV6-1 and TRBJ2-5; D perhaps matches TRBD1 (7 bases). The CDR3 consists of 14 residues. Per the germline V gene, CDR1 is MNHNS and CDR2 is SASEGT. V lost 0 bases and J lost 5, with 10 bases in between. For the CDR3, the DNA is TGTGCCAGCAGTGAAGCAGCAGGGGGGGAGACCCAGTACTTC. This translates into CASSEAAGGETQYF.

Of note for this clone: Other DNA sequences in the sample encode the same CDR3. The chain recombines TRBV5-1 with TRBJ1-5; D unclear. V lost 0 bases and J lost 4, with 5 bases in between. The CDR3 has 13 residues. Germline lookup yields CDR1 SGHRS and CDR2 YFSETQ. The CDR3 is CASSLERNQPQHF. The CDR3 coding sequence is TGCGCCAGCAGCTTGGAGCGGAATCAGCCCCAGCATTTT.

The V and J genes are TRBV5-1 and TRBJ2-3; the match to TRBD2 covers 10 bases. This CDR3 has 16 residues. The ends lost 0 bases at V and 5 bases at J; junction bases unmatched: 6. Per germline, CDR1 SGHRS and CDR2 YFSETQ. Here the CDR3 reads CASSLVLAGEGDTQYF. CDR3 nucleotide sequence: TGCGCCAGCAGCTTGGTTCTAGCGGGGGAGGGAGATACGCAGTATTTT.